A single T cell receptor (beta chain) is shown here with its context. The sample is drawn from a study of blood T cell repertoires in COVID-19. Study summary: Samples of COVID-19 (acute and convalescent) were obtained from the United States, Italy and Spain. T cells, B-cell-depleted T cells, or PBMCs supplied cDNA or gDNA.

Trimming took off 4 bases at V and 3 bases at J, with 13 bases between the two ends. The CDR3 has 14 amino acids. Germline V gene lookup returns CDR1 LGHNA and CDR2 YSLEER. Original data processing: For nucleated cells, counts were estimated from reference gene primer amplification. Clones were read by immunoSEQ multiplex PCR, and TCRdb kept only the in-frame ones, dropping some. The V and J calls and clone size come from that table; D and trimming were worked out from the DNA. The sample lists about 120,000 clones; roughly four fifths were seen once. Sequences were obtained from peripheral blood. The chain joins TRBV4-3 to TRBJ2-7, with D possibly TRBD2 on 5 matching bases. This receptor was identified in a woman aged 60 to 75 with acute or convalescent COVID-19. The CDR3 DNA reads as TGCGCCAGCAGCCCCCGAATTGAGGGCTACGAGCAGTACTTC. Translation: CASSPRIEGYEQYF.